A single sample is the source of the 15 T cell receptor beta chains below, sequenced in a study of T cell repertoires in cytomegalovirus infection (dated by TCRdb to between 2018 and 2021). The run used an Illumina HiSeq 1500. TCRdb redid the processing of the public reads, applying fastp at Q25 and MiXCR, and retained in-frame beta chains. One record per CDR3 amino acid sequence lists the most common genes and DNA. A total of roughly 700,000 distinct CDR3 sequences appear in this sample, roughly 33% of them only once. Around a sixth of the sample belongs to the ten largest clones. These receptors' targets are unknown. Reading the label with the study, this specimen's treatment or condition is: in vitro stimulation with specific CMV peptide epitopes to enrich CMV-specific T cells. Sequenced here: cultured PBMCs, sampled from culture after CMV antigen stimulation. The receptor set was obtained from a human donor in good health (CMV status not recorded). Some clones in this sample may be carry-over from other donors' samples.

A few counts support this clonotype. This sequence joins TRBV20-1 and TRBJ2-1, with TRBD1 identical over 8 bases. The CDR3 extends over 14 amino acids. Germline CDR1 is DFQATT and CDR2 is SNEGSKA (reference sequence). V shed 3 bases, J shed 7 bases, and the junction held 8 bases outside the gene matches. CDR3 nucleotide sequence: TGCAGTGCTAGCACCCGGCAGGGGGCGAATGAGCAGTTCTTC. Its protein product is CSASTRQGANEQFF.

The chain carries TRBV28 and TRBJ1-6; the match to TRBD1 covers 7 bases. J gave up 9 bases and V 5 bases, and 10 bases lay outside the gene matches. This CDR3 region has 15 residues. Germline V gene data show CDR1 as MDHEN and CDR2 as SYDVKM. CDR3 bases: TGTGCCAGCAGTGTCCTACAGGGGCTCGGTTCACCCCTCCACTTT. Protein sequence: CASSVLQGLGSPLHF.

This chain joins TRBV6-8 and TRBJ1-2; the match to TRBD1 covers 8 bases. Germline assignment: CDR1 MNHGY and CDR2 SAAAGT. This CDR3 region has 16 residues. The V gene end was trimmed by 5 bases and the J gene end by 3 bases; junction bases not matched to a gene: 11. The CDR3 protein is CASSRQGKGEDYGYTF. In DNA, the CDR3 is TGTGCCAGCAGTCGACAGGGGAAAGGGGAGGACTATGGCTACACCTTC.

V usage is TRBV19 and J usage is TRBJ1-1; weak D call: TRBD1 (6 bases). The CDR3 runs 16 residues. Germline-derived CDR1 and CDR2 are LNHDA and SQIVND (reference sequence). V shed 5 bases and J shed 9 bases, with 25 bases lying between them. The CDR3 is CASSDPLRGSGKKAFF. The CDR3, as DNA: TGTGCCAGTAGTGACCCCCTCAGGGGTTCTGGGAAAAAAGCTTTCTTT.

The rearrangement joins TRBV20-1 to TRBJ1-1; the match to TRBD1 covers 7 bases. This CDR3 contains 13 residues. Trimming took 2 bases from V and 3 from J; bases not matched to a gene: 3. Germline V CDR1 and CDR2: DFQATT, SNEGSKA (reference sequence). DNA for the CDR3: TGCAGTGCTAGAAGAACAGGGGACACTGAAGCTTTCTTT. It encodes CSARRTGDTEAFF.

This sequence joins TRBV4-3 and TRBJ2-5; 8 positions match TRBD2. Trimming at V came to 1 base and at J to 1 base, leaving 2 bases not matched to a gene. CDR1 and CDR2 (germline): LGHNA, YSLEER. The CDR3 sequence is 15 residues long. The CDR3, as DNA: TGCGCCAGCAGCCAAGGGACTAGCAGCCAAGAGACCCAGTACTTC. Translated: CASSQGTSSQETQYF.

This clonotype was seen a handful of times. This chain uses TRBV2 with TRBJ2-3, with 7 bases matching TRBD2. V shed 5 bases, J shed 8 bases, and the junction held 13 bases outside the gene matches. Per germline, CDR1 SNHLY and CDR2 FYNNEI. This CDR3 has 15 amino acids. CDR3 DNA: TGTGCCAGCAGTATTTCCGGCGGGAGTGGGAGTACGCAGTATTTT. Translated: CASSISGGSGSTQYF.

The CDR3 loop reads CASSTTLGEKLFF. CDR3 bases: TGTGCCAGCAGCACGACCCTTGGTGAAAAACTGTTTTTT. The genes are TRBV6-1 and TRBJ1-4, with no clear D. Per germline, CDR1 MNHNS and CDR2 SASEGT. This CDR3 has 13 residues. Trimming took off 6 bases at V and 7 bases at J, with 12 bases between the two ends.

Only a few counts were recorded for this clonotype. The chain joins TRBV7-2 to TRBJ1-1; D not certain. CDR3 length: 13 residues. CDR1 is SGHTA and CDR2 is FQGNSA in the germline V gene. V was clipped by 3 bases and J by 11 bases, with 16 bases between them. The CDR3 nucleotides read TGTGCCAGCAGCTTTAGCCCGTTAGAGCGGGCTTTCTTT. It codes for CASSFSPLERAFF.

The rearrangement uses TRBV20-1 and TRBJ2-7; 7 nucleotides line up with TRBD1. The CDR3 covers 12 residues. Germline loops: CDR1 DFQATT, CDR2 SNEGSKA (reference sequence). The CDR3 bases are TGCAGCGTGGACAGGACCTCCTACGAGCAGTACTTC. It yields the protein CSVDRTSYEQYF.

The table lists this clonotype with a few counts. The CDR3 reads CASHNTWDRGRFDGYTF. Written as DNA, the CDR3 is TGTGCCAGTCACAATACCTGGGACAGGGGGAGATTTGATGGCTACACCTTC. The rearrangement joins TRBV19 to TRBJ1-2; TRBD1 agrees at 11 bases. CDR3 length: 17 amino acids. J gave up 6 bases and V 8 bases, and 17 bases lay outside the gene matches. Germline V lookup: CDR1 LNHDA, CDR2 SQIVND (reference sequence).

The CDR3 bases are TGTGCCAGTAGTATGCTAGCGGGGGGAAGCCAGGTGCGGTTCTTC. Its translation: CASSMLAGGSQVRFF. The gene calls are TRBV19 and TRBJ2-1, with TRBD2 identical over 11 bases. V shed 3 bases and J 15 bases; nucleotides not matched to a gene: 13. Germline loops: CDR1 LNHDA, CDR2 SQIVND (reference sequence). This CDR3 comprises 15 residues.

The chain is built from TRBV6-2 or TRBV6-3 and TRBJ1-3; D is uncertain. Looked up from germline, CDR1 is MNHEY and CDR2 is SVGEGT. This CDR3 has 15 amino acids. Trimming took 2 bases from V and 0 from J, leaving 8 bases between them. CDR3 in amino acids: CASSYGRSSGNTIYF. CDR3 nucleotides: TGTGCCAGCAGTTACGGCAGGAGCTCTGGAAACACCATATATTTT.

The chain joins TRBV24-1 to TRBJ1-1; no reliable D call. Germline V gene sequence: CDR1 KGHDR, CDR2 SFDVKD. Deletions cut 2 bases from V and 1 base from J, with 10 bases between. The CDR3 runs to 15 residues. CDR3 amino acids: CATSDYRLWNTEAFF. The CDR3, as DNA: TGTGCCACCAGTGATTACCGACTGTGGAACACTGAAGCTTTCTTT.

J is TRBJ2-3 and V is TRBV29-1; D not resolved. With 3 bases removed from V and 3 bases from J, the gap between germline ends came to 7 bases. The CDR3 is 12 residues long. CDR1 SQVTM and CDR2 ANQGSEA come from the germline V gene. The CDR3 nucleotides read TGCAGCGTTGACAAGGGAACAGATACGCAGTATTTT. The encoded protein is CSVDKGTDTQYF.